What follows are 29 T cell receptor beta chains derived from one specimen sequenced in a study of blood T cells in healthy people across ages. Primed by a sample-barcoded 5' primer and a J-beta primer mix, a second PCR proceeded for about 6 to 12 cycles. TCRdb re-analysed the 5' RACE reads in MiXCR, keeping a single row per CDR3 protein. The sample consists of 1.2 million to 1.5 million distinct CDR3 sequences, around two fifths of them appearing once. Sequencing was carried out using blood. These TCRs come from a woman between 18 and 30 years old in good health.

The genes are TRBV2 and TRBJ2-1, with 7 bases aligning to TRBD2. This CDR3 is 15 amino acids long. J gave up 5 bases and V 4 bases, and 8 bases lay outside the gene matches. Germline CDR1 and CDR2: SNHLY and FYNNEI. CDR3 nucleotides: TGTGCCAGCAGTGCGGGCGGGAGTATAAACAATGAGCAGTTCTTC. Translating it yields CASSAGGSINNEQFF.

This clonotype was counted a few times. The chain links TRBV4-2 to TRBJ1-5; no reliable D call. CDR1 is LGHNA and CDR2 is YNFKEQ in the germline V gene. The CDR3 sequence is 17 residues long. The ends were cut back, 0 bases at V and 5 bases at J, with 17 bases in the middle. In nucleotides, the CDR3 is TGTGCCAGCAGCCAAGATACATGGTCCACAGCGGATCAGCCCCAGCATTTT. This sequence encodes CASSQDTWSTADQPQHF.

The chain joins TRBV6-6 to TRBJ2-5; 7 nucleotides match TRBD2. The J call may not be correct, given that the DNA end is closer to TRBJ2-1. Looked up from germline, CDR1 is MNHNY and CDR2 is SVGAGI (reference sequence). This CDR3 region has 17 residues. Here the CDR3 reads CASGHPRGRDYQETQFF. The CDR3 nucleotides are TGTGCCAGCGGCCACCCAAGAGGCAGGGACTACCAAGAGACCCAGTTCTTC.

The rearrangement uses TRBV29-1 and TRBJ2-7; D is ambiguous. The J call may be wrong; the DNA end is better matched by TRBJ2-5. This CDR3 has 13 residues. Germline CDR1 and CDR2: SQVTM and ANQGSEA. This CDR3 is CSVDHGAMETQYF. The CDR3 nucleotides are TGCAGCGTTGATCACGGCGCCATGGAGACCCAGTACTTC.

The rearrangement uses TRBV7-9 and TRBJ2-1; weak D call: TRBD2 (5 bases). Deletions cut 10 bases from V and 7 bases from J, with 29 bases between. Germline V gene lookup returns CDR1 SEHNR and CDR2 FQNEAQ (reference sequence). CDR3 size: 17 residues. The CDR3 here is CATFPGFGGLVPNEQFF. CDR3 nucleotide sequence: TGTGCCACCTTCCCTGGGTTCGGAGGCTTGGTCCCAAATGAGCAGTTCTTC.

This chain links TRBV28 with TRBJ1-2; TRBD1 matches 8 bases. The J segment lost 7 bases and the V segment lost 2 bases, leaving 6 bases of the junction unmatched. Germline values: CDR1 MDHEN, CDR2 SYDVKM. The CDR3 has 14 residues. CDR3 bases: TGTGCCAGCAGTTTAGGGAATGACAGGGGTGGCTACACCTTC. It encodes CASSLGNDRGGYTF.

This clonotype was observed at least ten times. The chain links TRBV20-1 to TRBJ2-7; 7 nucleotides match TRBD1. J gave up 3 bases and V 6 bases, and 5 bases lay outside the gene matches. CDR3 length: 12 residues. Germline assignment: CDR1 DFQATT and CDR2 SNEGSKA (reference sequence). This chain's CDR3 is CSATRTGYEQYF. As DNA, the CDR3 is TGCAGTGCCACCCGGACAGGCTACGAGCAGTACTTC.

The chain employs TRBV18 and TRBJ2-1; D is uncertain. The J call may be in error: the DNA end matches TRBJ2-7 better. The germline V gene has CDR1 KGHSH and CDR2 LQKENI. The CDR3 contains 17 residues. CDR3 in amino acids: CASSLSNARESYNEQYF. In DNA, the CDR3 is TGTGCCAGCTCACTGTCGAATGCCCGCGAATCCTACAATGAGCAGTACTTC.

CDR3 loop: CASSVGADNSPLHF. CDR3 nucleotides: TGTGCCAGCAGCGTAGGGGCAGATAATTCACCCCTCCACTTT. The rearrangement joins TRBV9 to TRBJ1-6; D call uncertain. The CDR3 is 14 amino acids. V was cut by 0 bases and J by 5 bases, with 6 bases left in between. Germline lookup yields CDR1 SGDLS and CDR2 YYNGEE.

The rearrangement uses TRBV20-1 and TRBJ2-2; 10 bases are shared with TRBD1. V was clipped by 7 bases and J by 5 bases; unmatched bases: 7. The V gene's germline CDR1 is DFQATT and CDR2 SNEGSKA (reference sequence). There are 14 residues in the CDR3. The CDR3 DNA follows: TGCAGTGTTTACCGGACAGGGGGGACCGGGGAGCTGTTTTTT. This gives the protein CSVYRTGGTGELFF.

V and J are TRBV15 and TRBJ1-2, with a tentative D call TRBD1 (6 bases). The CDR3 is 15 amino acids. Germline assignment: CDR1 LNHNV and CDR2 YYDKDF (reference sequence). The V and J ends lost 0 bases and 8 bases respectively, with 16 bases between them. In DNA, the CDR3 is TGTGCCACCAGCAGAGACCGTGGAGGGGGTGACGGCTACACCTTC. Its translation is CATSRDRGGGDGYTF.

The chain employs TRBV21-1 and TRBJ2-1; the table assigns TRBD1, which was not confirmed against the DNA. TRBV21-1 is shown as a pseudogene. This CDR3 has 17 residues. The CDR3 reads CASSTSLQGSSYNEQFF. The CDR3 DNA reads TGTGCCAGCAGCACAAGCCTACAGGGAAGCTCCTACAATGAGCAGTTCTTC.

Comment on this clonotype: One junction end disagrees with the germline gene, perhaps due to a read error. The chain carries TRBV10-3 and TRBJ2-3; 7 bases are a match to TRBD1. Germline loops: CDR1 ENHRY, CDR2 SYGVKD. The CDR3 runs to 12 residues. The CDR3 nucleotides are TGTGCCATCAGTGGTACAGGGGAGACGCGGTATTTT. The encoded protein is CAISGTGETRYF.

This sequence joins TRBV7-9 and TRBJ1-1; D is ambiguous. Germline V gene data show CDR1 as SEHNR and CDR2 as FQNEAQ (reference sequence). V gave up 5 bases and J gave up 4 bases, with 14 bases separating them. The CDR3 has 14 amino acids. CDR3 loop: CASSLPIDGTEAFF. The CDR3 DNA sequence: TGTGCCAGCAGCCTCCCCATCGACGGCACTGAAGCTTTCTTT.

This clonotype has more than one count but fewer than ten. The J gene is TRBJ2-7, the V gene TRBV29-1, with D possibly being TRBD1 (6 bases). CDR3 length: 11 residues. The ends were cut back, 6 bases at V and 6 bases at J, with 12 bases in the middle. CDR1 is SQVTM, CDR2 ANQGSEA, per germline. CDR3 nucleotide sequence: TGCAGCGTACAGGGTGTTGCCGAGCAGTACTTC. This codes for CSVQGVAEQYF.

J is TRBJ1-1 and V is TRBV7-8, with 7 bases that match TRBD1. This CDR3 comprises 15 residues. Germline V gene data show CDR1 as SGHVS and CDR2 as FQNEAQ. V trimming: 5 bases; J trimming: 6 bases; junction bases outside the gene matches: 12. CDR3 DNA sequence: TGTGCCAGCAGCCTACAGGGGTTCGACTCCGCTGAAGCTTTCTTT. Its protein product is CASSLQGFDSAEAFF.

This clonotype was found a few times. CDR3 in DNA: TGTGCCAGTCTCAGGGGGCGCACAGATACGCAGTATTTT. This codes for CASLRGRTDTQYF. The V gene is TRBV12-3 or TRBV12-4, the J gene TRBJ2-3, with 8 bases aligning to TRBD1. This CDR3 contains 13 residues. Unmatched junction bases numbered 3, after V lost 9 bases and J lost 1 base.

This clonotype came up a few times. This rearrangement joins TRBV25-1 to TRBJ2-2; no definite D call. The germline CDR1 and CDR2 sequences are MGHDK and SYGVNS. The CDR3 covers 13 residues. With 4 bases removed from V and 4 bases from J, the gap between germline ends came to 7 bases. The chain's CDR3 is CASSGEFTGELFF. For the CDR3, the DNA is TGTGCCAGCAGTGGGGAATTCACCGGGGAGCTGTTTTTT.

V and J are TRBV20-1 and TRBJ2-7, with TRBD2 matching 7 bases. Germline CDR1 DFQATT, CDR2 SNEGSKA (reference sequence). Unmatched junction bases numbered 11, after V lost 4 bases and J lost 5 bases. The CDR3 totals 14 residues. CDR3 sequence: CSAIMSGVTHEQYF. DNA of the CDR3: TGCAGTGCTATTATGAGCGGGGTTACTCACGAGCAGTACTTC.

The chain links TRBV11-2 to TRBJ2-5; the match to TRBD2 covers 13 bases. The DNA end lines up better with TRBJ2-7; the J call may be wrong. The CDR3 is 15 amino acids. From germline, CDR1 is SGHAT and CDR2 FQNNGV. DNA for the CDR3: TGTGCCAGCAGCTTAGAGGGACTAGCGGGGTGCGAGCAGTACTTC. Translating it yields CASSLEGLAGCEQYF.

The chain employs TRBV2 and TRBJ1-1; no clear D gene. Per germline, CDR1 SNHLY and CDR2 FYNNEI. Trimming pared 8 bases from V and 4 bases from J, leaving 17 bases between. This CDR3 comprises 14 residues. The CDR3 sequence: CASCGSFGGTEAFF. The CDR3 DNA follows: TGTGCCAGCTGTGGGTCTTTTGGAGGCACTGAAGCTTTCTTT.

V is TRBV6-6 and J is TRBJ2-3; 8 positions agree with TRBD1. J gave up 4 bases and V 7 bases, and 7 bases lay outside the gene matches. Germline V CDR1 and CDR2: MNHNY, SVGAGI (reference sequence). There are 14 residues in the CDR3. The CDR3: CASKSTGVSDTQYF. For the CDR3, the DNA is TGTGCCAGCAAATCGACAGGGGTTTCAGATACGCAGTATTTT.

This clonotype has just a few counts. The chain links TRBV2 to TRBJ2-1; no clear D. Trimming shortened V by 7 bases and J by 5 bases, and 12 bases separated the two germline ends. Germline CDR1 SNHLY, CDR2 FYNNEI. The CDR3 loop spans 13 amino acids. The CDR3 DNA is TGTGCCAGCACCAGTTGGGTGGACAATGAGCAGTTCTTC. As protein: CASTSWVDNEQFF.

This clonotype was seen a few times. CDR3 residues: CAISETRDRGSGYTF. CDR3 in DNA: TGTGCCATCAGTGAAACCCGGGACAGAGGCTCTGGCTACACCTTC. The chain joins TRBV10-3 to TRBJ1-2; 7 bases fit TRBD1. Germline CDR1 and CDR2: ENHRY and SYGVKD. Trimming cost V 3 bases and J 7 bases; bases outside gene matches: 11. This CDR3 spans 15 amino acids.

The V gene is TRBV7-9, the J gene TRBJ2-1; D gene ambiguous. The CDR3 sequence is 15 residues long. The germline V gene encodes CDR1 SEHNR and CDR2 FQNEAQ (reference sequence). V lost 6 bases and J lost 7, with 19 bases in between. In DNA form, the CDR3 reads TGTGCCAGCAGACTGGGTGGGGTCTCAATGAATGAGCAGTTCTTC. Translation gives CASRLGGVSMNEQFF.

This clonotype has just a few counts. J is TRBJ2-1 and V is TRBV7-6; TRBD2 agrees at 12 bases. The V segment lost 4 bases and the J segment 9 bases; nucleotides outside the gene matches: 7. CDR1 is SGHVS, CDR2 FNYEAQ, per germline. There are 15 residues in the CDR3. This chain's CDR3 is CASSSLTSGRPEQFF. For the CDR3, the DNA is TGTGCCAGCAGCTCGCTGACTAGCGGGAGACCTGAGCAGTTCTTC.

The CDR3 DNA is TGCGCCAGCAGCTTCCAGGACAGACTTAACTATGGCTACACCTTC. It specifies CASSFQDRLNYGYTF. This chain connects TRBV5-1 to TRBJ1-2; D might be TRBD1 (6 bases). V lost 2 bases to trimming and J lost 1 base, with 12 bases between them. The germline gives CDR1 SGHRS, CDR2 YFSETQ. This CDR3 is 15 amino acids long. Combining the CDR3 with reference TRBV5-1 and TRBJ1-2 gives the whole variable domain KAGVTQTPRYLIKTRGQQVTLSCSPISGHRSVSWYQQTPGQGLQFLFEYFSETQRNKGNFPGRFSGRQFSNSRSEMNVSTLELGDSALYLCASSFQDRLNYGYTFGSGTRLTVV.

This clonotype was detected only a few times. V usage is TRBV12-3 or TRBV12-4 and J usage is TRBJ2-1, with D unresolved. V was cut by 3 bases and J by 4 bases, with 4 bases left in between. The CDR3 covers 12 residues. This chain's CDR3 is CASSFWYNEQFF. CDR3 nucleotide sequence: TGTGCCAGCAGTTTCTGGTACAATGAGCAGTTCTTC.

The chain links TRBV27 to TRBJ1-5; D call uncertain. The CDR3 loop spans 15 amino acids. The germline CDR1 and CDR2 sequences are MNHEY and SMNVEV (reference sequence). The V and J ends lost 0 bases and 2 bases respectively, with 8 bases between them. As DNA, the CDR3 is TGTGCCAGCAGTTTATCAGTTGGAGGCAATCAGCCCCAGCATTTT. Residues: CASSLSVGGNQPQHF.